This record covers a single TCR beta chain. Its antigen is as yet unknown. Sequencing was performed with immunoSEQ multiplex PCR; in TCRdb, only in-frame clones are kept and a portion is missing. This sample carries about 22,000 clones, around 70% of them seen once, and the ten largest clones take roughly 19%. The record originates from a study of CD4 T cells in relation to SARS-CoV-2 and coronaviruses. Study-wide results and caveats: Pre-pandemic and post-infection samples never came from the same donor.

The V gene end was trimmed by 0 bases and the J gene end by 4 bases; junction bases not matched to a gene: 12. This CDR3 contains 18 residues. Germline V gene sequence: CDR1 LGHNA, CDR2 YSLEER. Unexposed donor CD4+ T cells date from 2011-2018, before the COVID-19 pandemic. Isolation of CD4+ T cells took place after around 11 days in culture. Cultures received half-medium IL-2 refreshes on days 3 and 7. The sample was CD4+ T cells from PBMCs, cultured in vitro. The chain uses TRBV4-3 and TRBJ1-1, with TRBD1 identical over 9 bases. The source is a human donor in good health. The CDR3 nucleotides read TGCGCCAGCAGCCAAGATATATCACAGGGGGCGCGTCTCACTGAAGCTTTCTTT. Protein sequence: CASSQDISQGARLTEAFF.